Shown below are 13 T cell receptor beta chains from a single sample sequenced in a study of siplizumab effects on memory and regulatory T cells. Using immunoSEQ multiplex PCR, the repertoire was profiled, and TCRdb retains in-frame clones only, with some absent. The sample has around 100,000 clones; approximately 94% are singletons. The source material was non-Treg CD4+ T cells sorted from blood. These receptors were collected from a human donor in good health.

The rearrangement joins TRBV6-5 to TRBJ1-2; 7 bases fit TRBD1. The germline V gene encodes CDR1 MNHEY and CDR2 SVGAGI. The CDR3 contains 12 residues. The J segment lost 6 bases and the V segment lost 7 bases, leaving 5 bases of the junction unmatched. In DNA form, the CDR3 reads TGTGCCAGCACCCGACAGGGACATGGCTACACCTTC. Amino acid sequence: CASTRQGHGYTF.

This chain joins TRBV28 and TRBJ2-7; no definite D call. From germline, CDR1 is MDHEN and CDR2 SYDVKM. CDR3 length: 10 amino acids. Trimming pared 5 bases from V and 5 bases from J, leaving 4 bases between. The CDR3 sequence is CASSRNEQYF. CDR3 DNA: TGTGCCAGCAGTCGAAACGAGCAGTACTTC.

The CDR3 nucleotides are TGTGCCACCAGGACGGCTGGGAACACCGGGGAGCTGTTTTTT. It specifies CATRTAGNTGELFF. This chain links TRBV6-1 with TRBJ2-2; no firm D call. The CDR3 length is 14 residues. The germline CDR1 and CDR2 sequences are MNHNS and SASEGT. Trimming took 10 bases from V and 1 from J, leaving 13 bases between them.

The chain has TRBV2 and TRBJ2-3; D call uncertain. V lost 6 bases and J 5 bases, leaving 12 bases between the germline ends. Germline CDR1 and CDR2: SNHLY and FYNNEI. The CDR3 consists of 13 residues. The CDR3, as DNA: TGTGCCAGCAGAAACCCGCTCGGAGATACGCAGTATTTT. Translating it yields CASRNPLGDTQYF. The complete variable domain, with remaining parts taken from reference TRBV2 and TRBJ2-3, reads EPEVTQTPSHQVTQMGQEVILRCVPISNHLYFYWYRQILGQKVEFLVSFYNNEISEKSEIFDDQFSVERPDGSNFTLKIRSTKLEDSAMYFCASRNPLGDTQYFGPGTRLTVL.

V and J are TRBV21-1 and TRBJ2-1; the table gives TRBD2 as D, unverified against the DNA. TRBV21-1 is tagged as a pseudogene. The CDR3 contains 14 residues. CDR3 nucleotide sequence: TGTGCCAGCAGAACGGGACTACCCTACAATGAGCAGTTCTTC. Its protein is CASRTGLPYNEQFF.

The rearrangement joins TRBV30 to TRBJ1-4; no reliable D call. The germline gives CDR1 GTSNPN, CDR2 SVGIG (reference sequence). The V end was cut by 4 bases, the J end by 7 bases, with 13 bases between. This CDR3 is built from 13 residues. The CDR3 loop is CAWTGPRAEKLFF. CDR3 in DNA: TGTGCCTGGACCGGGCCAAGGGCTGAAAAACTGTTTTTT.

The chain joins TRBV19 to TRBJ1-1; 7 bases are a match to TRBD1. V lost 4 bases, J lost 1 base, and 3 bases stayed unmatched. Germline V gene data show CDR1 as LNHDA and CDR2 as SQIVND (reference sequence). The CDR3 is made up of 14 amino acids. CDR3 DNA: TGTGCCAGTAGTAGTCACAGGGGGAACACTGAAGCTTTCTTT. Translation gives CASSSHRGNTEAFF. The full variable domain, rest sourced from reference TRBV19 and TRBJ1-1, is DGGITQSPKYLFRKEGQNVTLSCEQNLNHDAMYWYRQDPGQGLRLIYYSQIVNDFQKGDIAEGYSVSREKKESFPLTVTSAQKNPTAFYLCASSSHRGNTEAFFGQGTRLTVV.

The rearrangement links TRBV5-4 to TRBJ1-2, with D tentatively TRBD1 (5 bases). The CDR3 length is 16 residues. The V gene lost 4 bases and the J gene lost 6 bases, with 22 bases spanning the gap. Germline V gives CDR1 SGHNT, CDR2 YYREEE (reference sequence). This CDR3 is CASSPQPDSTLDGYTF. In DNA, the CDR3 is TGTGCCAGCAGCCCTCAGCCCGACAGTACTCTGGATGGCTACACCTTC.

This rearrangement joins TRBV29-1 to TRBJ1-4; TRBD1 aligns across 7 bases. CDR3 length: 10 residues. Germline CDR1 is SQVTM and CDR2 is ANQGSEA. Trimming took 7 bases from V and 11 from J; bases not matched to a gene: 4. The CDR3 DNA sequence: TGCAGCGCCTCGACAGGGAAACTGTTTTTT. It codes for CSASTGKLFF.

The chain carries TRBV28 and TRBJ1-2; possibly TRBD1 for D (5 bases). Germline assignment: CDR1 MDHEN and CDR2 SYDVKM. The CDR3 is 16 residues long. V was cut by 7 bases and J by 2 bases, with 20 bases left in between. The CDR3 protein is CASIAGVRGDNYGYTF. As DNA, the CDR3 is TGTGCCAGCATTGCGGGAGTTAGGGGCGACAACTATGGCTACACCTTC.

The chain carries TRBV7-9 and TRBJ2-3; TRBD2 aligns across 10 bases. This CDR3 is 14 amino acids long. Trimming took 4 bases from V and 6 from J; bases not matched to a gene: 4. The germline CDR1 and CDR2 sequences are SEHNR and FQNEAQ (reference sequence). The CDR3 loop reads CASSSSGSGDTQYF. In DNA, the CDR3 is TGTGCCAGCAGCTCTAGCGGGAGTGGTGATACGCAGTATTTT.

This clone was seen only once. The chain couples TRBV5-3 to TRBJ2-2; D is uncertain. Being an ORF, TRBV5-3 has a function that is uncertain. The CDR3 is 17 residues long. V was trimmed by 2 bases and J by 5 bases, leaving 19 bases between them. CDR3 coding DNA: TGTGCCAGAAGCTTTTGGATGAATTTCCTGGGGACCGGGGAGCTGTTTTTT. Protein sequence: CARSFWMNFLGTGELFF.

The chain links TRBV27 to TRBJ2-3; D is unresolved. CDR1 is MNHEY and CDR2 is SMNVEV in the germline V gene (reference sequence). CDR3 size: 14 residues. The ends were cut back, 6 bases at V and 3 bases at J, with 13 bases in the middle. CDR3 sequence: CASSHSYGTDTQYF. As DNA, the CDR3 is TGTGCCAGCAGCCACTCTTACGGTACAGATACGCAGTATTTT.